Listed below are T cell receptor beta chains from one sample, sequenced in a study of T cells in Graves' hyperthyroidism and ophthalmopathy. One entry per CDR3 protein results from TCRdb running MiXCR on the multiplex PCR reads. The sample consists of 600,000 to 650,000 distinct CDR3 sequences, 15% to 20% of them appearing once. Sequenced input: blood. All receptors come from a woman younger than 45 with Graves' hyperthyroidism. Each CDR3 is given with its conserved first and last residue. D genes are given only for firm matches. Rows give clone size only sometimes, using once, few, many, or a class for an expanded clone.

v_gene	abundance	d_gene	j_gene	CDR3nt	CDR3aa
TRBV7-3	few	-	TRBJ2-7	TGTGCCAGCAGCTTAACCCTCACAGGTAGCGAGCAGTACTTC	CASSLTLTGSEQYF
TRBV10-3	-	-	TRBJ1-5	TGTGCCATCAGTGACAGCGCAAATCAGCCCCAGCATTTT	CAISDSANQPQHF
TRBV2	-	-	TRBJ1-6	TGTGCCAGCAGAGCGGGGCCCCGGCGGAATTCACCCCTCCACTTT	CASRAGPRRNSPLHF
TRBV27	few	-	TRBJ2-6	TGTGCCAGCAGCCTTGTGAGTTCCGGCGGGGCCAACGTCCTGACTTTC	CASSLVSSGGANVLTF
TRBV3-1	-	-	TRBJ2-1	TGTGCCAGCAGCCCAAGTACCAATGAGCAGTTCTTC	CASSPSTNEQFF
TRBV18	-	-	TRBJ2-1	TGTGCCAGCTCTTATTCTCGTCCGGGGGCGGCAGAGAATGAGCAGTTCTTC	CASSYSRPGAAENEQFF
TRBV2	many	-	TRBJ1-1	TGTGCCAGCAGTGATCTGGGCGTGAACACTGAAGCTTTCTTT	CASSDLGVNTEAFF
TRBV18	many	TRBD2	TRBJ2-1	TGTGCCAGCTCACCGGGGGACTACGTTGATGAGCAGTTCTTC	CASSPGDYVDEQFF
TRBV20-1	few	TRBD1	TRBJ2-1	TGCAGTGCACCAGACAGGGAGAGCTCCTACAATGAGCAGTTCTTC	CSAPDRESSYNEQFF
TRBV4-1	-	TRBD1	TRBJ1-5	TGCGCCAGCAGCCTTATCAGGGGGCTTCAGCCCCAGCATTTT	CASSLIRGLQPQHF
TRBV30	many	-	TRBJ1-1	TGTGCCTGGAGGAGACAGATGAACACTGAAGCTTTCTTT	CAWRRQMNTEAFF
TRBV28	many	TRBD1	TRBJ2-3	TGTGCCAGCAGTTTAGGACAGGACACAGATACGCAGTATTTT	CASSLGQDTDTQYF
TRBV5-1	many	-	TRBJ2-1	TGCGCCAGCAGTGACGGGATGATTTCCTACAATGAGCAGTTCTTC	CASSDGMISYNEQFF
TRBV28	many	-	TRBJ2-7	TGTGCCAGCAGTGACGCTCCGGGACACTTCTACGAGCAGTACTTC	CASSDAPGHFYEQYF
TRBV5-5	-	-	TRBJ1-5	TGTGCCAGCAGCTTGGGCACCGCCTATCAGCCCCAGCATTTT	CASSLGTAYQPQHF
TRBV6-1	few	-	TRBJ2-7	TGTGCCAGCGCGAGTGTCCTCTTCTACGAGCAGTACTTC	CASASVLFYEQYF
TRBV27	-	-	TRBJ2-7	TGTGCCAGCAGTTTAGGAATAGCGGCGACCTACGAGCAGTACTTC	CASSLGIAATYEQYF
TRBV10-2	many	-	TRBJ1-1	TGCGCCAGCAGTGAGTACAGGACCACTGAAGCTTTCTTT	CASSEYRTTEAFF
TRBV19	few	-	TRBJ1-4	TGTGCCAGTAGCCAGGGAAGTGCAACTAATGAAAAACTGTTTTTT	CASSQGSATNEKLFF
TRBV18	many	TRBD1	TRBJ2-5	TGTGCCAGCTCACCGTCAGGGGGAGCGCAAGAGACCCAGTACTTC	CASSPSGGAQETQYF
TRBV5-1	many	TRBD1	TRBJ1-2	TGCGCCAGCAGCGAGGGACAGAACTATGGCTACACCTTC	CASSEGQNYGYTF
TRBV19	-	TRBD1	TRBJ1-1	TGTGCCAGTACCCTCCGGGACAGGCCAAACACTGAAGCTTTCTTT	CASTLRDRPNTEAFF
TRBV5-4	few	TRBD2	TRBJ2-1	TGTGCCAGCAGCGGGGGGAGCGGGAATTACAATGAGCAGTTCTTC	CASSGGSGNYNEQFF
TRBV13	few	TRBD2	TRBJ2-1	TGTGCCAGCAGCCGAGTGACTAGCGGGAGATTTCCCTACAATGAGCAGTTCTTC	CASSRVTSGRFPYNEQFF
TRBV15	few	TRBD1	TRBJ2-2	TGTGCCACCAGCAGAGAGTGGGGACAGGGGACCGGGGAGCTGTTTTTT	CATSREWGQGTGELFF
TRBV7-9	-	TRBD1	TRBJ1-1	TGTGCCAGCCTCCGACAGGGCTTGAACACTGAAGCTTTCTTT	CASLRQGLNTEAFF
TRBV6-1	many	TRBD1	TRBJ1-2	TGTGCCAGCAGTTCGGCGGGACAGGGGGACTATGGCTACACCTTC	CASSSAGQGDYGYTF
TRBV11-1	many	-	TRBJ2-7	TGTGCCAGCAGTCACCGGAGGCTAGCACCGGGGGAGCAGTACTTC	CASSHRRLAPGEQYF
TRBV25-1	-	TRBD1	TRBJ1-2	TGTGCCAGCAGTGACGGACAGGGGATGCGCTACACCTTC	CASSDGQGMRYTF
TRBV29-1	many	-	TRBJ2-1	TGCAGCGTTGGGGGGTACTCCTACAATGAGCAGTTCTTC	CSVGGYSYNEQFF
TRBV7-9	many	-	TRBJ2-3	TGTGCCAGCAGCTTAGCGGGTAGATCAGATACGCAGTATTTT	CASSLAGRSDTQYF
TRBV19	-	-	TRBJ2-2	TGTGCCAGTAGTCGACAGACAGTCACGAACACCGGGGAGCTGTTTTTT	CASSRQTVTNTGELFF
TRBV27	many	-	TRBJ2-5	TGTGCCAGCAGTCCCCAGGGTTGGGAGACCCAGTACTTC	CASSPQGWETQYF
TRBV12-3/TRBV12-4	many	-	TRBJ1-5	TGTGCCAGCACCTTGGGGGGAGATCAGCCCCAGCATTTT	CASTLGGDQPQHF
TRBV9	-	-	TRBJ2-7	TGTGCCAGCAGCGTTCGCGCAGGGACGTTCTACGAGCAGTACTTC	CASSVRAGTFYEQYF
TRBV28	many	-	TRBJ1-5	TGTGCCAGCAGTTTTAGCAATCAGCCCCAGCATTTT	CASSFSNQPQHF
TRBV12-3/TRBV12-4	-	TRBD1	TRBJ1-1	TGTGCCAGCAGCCGACAGGGAGGGACCACTGAAGCTTTCTTT	CASSRQGGTTEAFF
TRBV5-1	-	TRBD1	TRBJ1-3	TGCGCCAGCAGCTTGCAACAGGGGAACACCATATATTTT	CASSLQQGNTIYF
TRBV20-1	few	TRBD2	TRBJ2-3	TGCAGTGCTAGACTACTGGGCGGGGGGGATACGCAGTATTTT	CSARLLGGGDTQYF
TRBV20-1	-	-	TRBJ2-7	TGCAGTGTTTTGGAGAGCTCCTACGAGCAGTACTTC	CSVLESSYEQYF
TRBV14	-	-	TRBJ1-2	TGTGCCAGCAGCCAAGGGGGTTGGAATGGCTACACCTTC	CASSQGGWNGYTF
TRBV7-2	many	-	TRBJ2-5	TGTGCCAGCAGATCTCGACAAGAAGAGACCCAGTACTTC	CASRSRQEETQYF
TRBV18	few	TRBD2	TRBJ2-1	TGTGCCAGCTCACCACCGAGCGGGAGGGGGGGTGAGCAGTTCTTC	CASSPPSGRGGEQFF
TRBV5-1	-	TRBD1	TRBJ2-7	TGCGCCAGCAGCGCCCTGACAGGGAACTACGAGCAGTACTTC	CASSALTGNYEQYF
TRBV2	many	TRBD1	TRBJ1-2	TGTGCCAGCAGCAGCCTTATGGACAGGAGCTATGGCTACACCTTC	CASSSLMDRSYGYTF
TRBV18	-	-	TRBJ1-2	TGTGCCAGCTCACGAAGAAACAGCCGAGATGGCTACACCTTC	CASSRRNSRDGYTF
TRBV5-6	-	TRBD2	TRBJ2-1	TGTGCCAGCAGCCTAGGGACTAGCGGGAGAGTCCTCAATGAGCAGTTCTTC	CASSLGTSGRVLNEQFF
TRBV3-1	few	-	TRBJ1-1	TGTGCCAGCAGCCATGCAGGGCTTACTGAAGCTTTCTTT	CASSHAGLTEAFF
TRBV6-5	many	-	TRBJ1-2	TGTGCCAGCAGTTACTCGACACCCATGCTGTATGGCTACACCTTC	CASSYSTPMLYGYTF
TRBV3-1	few	-	TRBJ2-5	TGTGCCAGCAGCGATCTCCGGGAGACCCAGTACTTC	CASSDLRETQYF
TRBV6-2/TRBV6-3	many	-	TRBJ2-5	TGTGCCAGCAGTTTTCAGCGGTGGGAGACCCAGTACTTC	CASSFQRWETQYF
TRBV5-5	many	-	TRBJ2-3	TGTGCCAGCAGCCAACAAGGTGTGGATACGCAGTATTTT	CASSQQGVDTQYF
TRBV25-1	-	-	TRBJ2-5	TGTGCCAGCACACAGGCAGGGAAAGAGACCCAGTACTTC	CASTQAGKETQYF
TRBV18	many	-	TRBJ1-1	TGTGCCAGCTCACCGTCGGACAGCCATCTAAGGACTGAAGCTTTCTTT	CASSPSDSHLRTEAFF
TRBV9	once	TRBD1	TRBJ1-4	TGTGCCAGCAGCGGCCGGGACAGGGTGGATGAAAAACTGTTTTTT	CASSGRDRVDEKLFF
TRBV20-1	many	TRBD1	TRBJ1-2	TGCAGTGCTAGATTGAGAGGGACAGGCGATGGCTACACCTTC	CSARLRGTGDGYTF
TRBV24-1	-	-	TRBJ2-2	TGTGCCACCAGTGATTTGAGTAGACCGAACACCGGGGAGCTGTTTTTT	CATSDLSRPNTGELFF